These 31 T cell receptor beta chains share one sample of origin, sequenced in a study of T cells after yellow fever vaccination (dated by TCRdb to the late 2010s). Libraries were made using 5' RACE. TCRdb shows the sequencer as Illumina NovaSeq 6000. Through fastp at Q25 and MiXCR, TCRdb rebuilt clones from the public reads, retaining in-frame beta chains. Merged by CDR3 protein, the rows form single entries marked with the most common genes and DNA. The sample data list approximately 330,000 distinct CDR3 sequences, and 4.1% of these were observed just once. The top ten clonotypes cover under 30% of the sample. Taken with the paper, the label for treatment or condition translates to: live attenuated yellow fever vaccine strain. Specimen: PBMCs, collected 5 days after the yellow fever booster vaccination. These receptors were taken from a man aged 18 to 35 who received the YFV17D yellow fever vaccine.

V usage is TRBV4-3 and J usage is TRBJ1-6; the D is unclear. CDR3 length equals 14 residues. Germline V lookup: CDR1 LGHNA, CDR2 YSLEER. V was cut by 0 bases and J by 9 bases, with 9 bases left in between. CDR3 sequence: CASSQEVRTSPLHF. The CDR3, as DNA: TGCGCCAGCAGCCAAGAAGTCAGAACTTCACCCCTCCACTTT.

This clonotype was observed many times. This chain links TRBV29-1 with TRBJ1-2; 10 nucleotides line up with TRBD1. The V gene's germline CDR1 is SQVTM and CDR2 ANQGSEA. CDR3 size: 13 residues. Unmatched junction bases numbered 2, after V lost 3 bases and J lost 4 bases. DNA for the CDR3: TGCAGCGTTGAGACAGGGGGCGCCTATGGCTACACCTTC. As protein: CSVETGGAYGYTF.

This clonotype appeared a few times. The rearrangement links TRBV5-1 to TRBJ2-7; 8 bases align to TRBD1. The CDR3 covers 15 residues. Germline loops: CDR1 SGHRS, CDR2 YFSETQ. J was trimmed by 1 base and V by 2 bases; bases with no gene match: 5. The DNA for the CDR3 is TGCGCCAGCAGCTTTACAGGGGGGCCTTCCTACGAGCAGTACTTC. Its protein is CASSFTGGPSYEQYF.

V usage is TRBV20-1 and J usage is TRBJ1-2; 9 bases fit TRBD1. Germline trimming cut 5 bases from V and 3 bases from J; bases unmatched to any gene: 10. The CDR3 is made up of 15 amino acids. Germline CDR1 and CDR2: DFQATT and SNEGSKA (reference sequence). CDR3 amino acids: CSAPNRGQGYYGYTF. Here the CDR3 DNA reads TGCAGTGCTCCCAACCGGGGACAGGGTTACTATGGCTACACCTTC.

This clonotype has a handful of counts. This chain links TRBV11-2 with TRBJ2-1; 8 bases line up with TRBD2. Germline CDR1 is SGHAT and CDR2 is FQNNGV. CDR3 length equals 14 residues. Losses at the gene ends were 4 bases for V and 7 bases for J; bases not matched to a gene: 6. CDR3 sequence: CASSSTGGPNEQFF. CDR3 nucleotides: TGTGCCAGCAGCTCCACGGGGGGGCCTAATGAGCAGTTCTTC.

The table lists this clonotype with a few counts. This chain links TRBV7-2 with TRBJ1-5; TRBD1 matches 7 bases. The V gene's germline CDR1 is SGHTA and CDR2 FQGNSA. V lost 5 bases and J lost 4; bases outside the gene matches: 11. CDR3 length equals 16 residues. The CDR3 DNA sequence: TGTGCCAGCAGCCCCTTAGGGGGCATGTCTAATCAGCCCCAGCATTTT. It encodes CASSPLGGMSNQPQHF.

The rearrangement uses TRBV4-2 and TRBJ1-2; D gene uncertain. With 1 base removed from V and 8 bases from J, the gap between germline ends came to 8 bases. This CDR3 has 12 residues. Looked up from germline, CDR1 is LGHNA and CDR2 is YNFKEQ. CDR3 sequence: CASSQGPDGYTF. DNA of the CDR3: TGTGCCAGCAGCCAAGGCCCCGACGGCTACACCTTC.

Many counts were recorded for this clonotype. The chain joins TRBV5-1 to TRBJ2-1; 10 positions agree with TRBD1. The germline V gene encodes CDR1 SGHRS and CDR2 YFSETQ. The CDR3 has 17 amino acids. The trim removed 0 bases at V and 5 bases at J, leaving 8 bases unmatched. CDR3 nucleotides: TGCGCCAGCAGCTTGGGACAGGGGGCAGAATTTAACAATGAGCAGTTCTTC. It translates to CASSLGQGAEFNNEQFF.

This chain uses TRBV7-2 with TRBJ2-7; 10 positions agree with TRBD2. J was trimmed by 4 bases and V by 2 bases; bases with no gene match: 5. CDR3 length: 15 amino acids. Germline values: CDR1 SGHTA, CDR2 FQGNSA. Here the CDR3 DNA reads TGTGCCAGCAGCTTACGGCTAGCGGGGGCGTACGAGCAGTACTTC. It translates to CASSLRLAGAYEQYF.

At least ten counts were recorded for this clonotype. V is TRBV27 and J is TRBJ2-3; D tentatively reads TRBD1 or TRBD2 (5 bases each). The CDR3 contains 12 residues. CDR1 is MNHEY, CDR2 SMNVEV, per germline (reference sequence). V was trimmed by 5 bases and J by 6 bases, leaving 9 bases between them. CDR3 DNA sequence: TGTGCCAGCAGTCCATGGGGGGATACGCAGTATTTT. Translation gives CASSPWGDTQYF.

CDR3 sequence: CSARGLLAGGYNEQFF. The CDR3 region has the DNA TGCAGTGCTAGAGGCCTCCTAGCGGGGGGCTACAATGAGCAGTTCTTC. The rearrangement joins TRBV20-1 to TRBJ2-1, with 11 bases fitting TRBD2. Germline CDR1 and CDR2: DFQATT and SNEGSKA (reference sequence). The V and J ends lost 1 base and 3 bases, in that order; junction bases with no gene match: 5. This CDR3 region has 16 residues.

There are many counts of this clonotype. The rearrangement uses TRBV6-2 or TRBV6-3 and TRBJ1-5; the D is unclear. This CDR3 has 18 amino acids. Trimming left V 0 bases short and J 2 bases short, with 17 bases between. Germline assignment: CDR1 MNHEY and CDR2 SVGEGT. The DNA for the CDR3 is TGTGCCAGCAGTTACTCGAGGAGTAGGGTCATCGGCAATCAGCCCCAGCATTTT. This encodes CASSYSRSRVIGNQPQHF.

This clonotype was picked up many times. The rearrangement links TRBV4-2 to TRBJ2-1, with TRBD2 matching 8 bases. Per germline, CDR1 LGHNA and CDR2 YNFKEQ. The CDR3 covers 16 residues. V lost 0 bases, J lost 6 bases, and 7 bases stayed unmatched. The CDR3 DNA is TGTGCCAGCAGCCAAGACTCGCTGCGGGGGGCCAATGAGCAGTTCTTC. Protein sequence: CASSQDSLRGANEQFF.

This clonotype came up a few times. The chain uses TRBV7-8 and TRBJ2-5; 12 positions agree with TRBD2. The ends lost 4 bases at V and 0 bases at J; junction bases unmatched: 3. The germline V gene has CDR1 SGHVS and CDR2 FQNEAQ. The CDR3 extends over 16 amino acids. The CDR3 protein is CASSYGTSGYQETQYF. Here the CDR3 DNA reads TGTGCCAGCAGCTACGGGACTAGCGGGTACCAAGAGACCCAGTACTTC.

The chain is built from TRBV6-2 or TRBV6-3 and TRBJ2-7; D remains unclear. CDR1 is MNHEY and CDR2 is SVGEGT in the germline V gene. The germline V and J ends were trimmed by 0 bases and 3 bases, with 9 bases remaining between them. This CDR3 spans 14 amino acids. The CDR3 nucleotides are TGTGCCAGCAGTTACTCGAGTTCGGGCTACGAGCAGTACGTC. It yields the protein CASSYSSSGYEQYV.

This clonotype was counted a few times. The chain employs TRBV5-1 and TRBJ2-3, with D possibly TRBD2 on 7 matching bases. This CDR3 contains 13 residues. V was shortened by 4 bases and J by 2 bases, with 8 bases between the two germline ends. Germline values: CDR1 SGHRS, CDR2 YFSETQ. The chain's CDR3 is CASSRGATDTQYF. CDR3 coding DNA: TGCGCCAGCAGCCGGGGGGCCACAGATACGCAGTATTTT.

The chain couples TRBV11-2 to TRBJ1-1, with 10 bases lining up with TRBD1. The CDR3 has 18 residues. From germline, CDR1 is SGHAT and CDR2 FQNNGV. The V and J ends lost 5 bases and 3 bases, in that order; junction bases with no gene match: 15. The CDR3 bases are TGTGCCAGCAGCCGTGGGACAGGGGAGACGAGTCGGGACACTGAAGCTTTCTTT. It codes for CASSRGTGETSRDTEAFF.

This clonotype has ten or more counts. The chain employs TRBV4-1 and TRBJ1-1, with D hard to call. The CDR3 totals 13 residues. V was cut by 4 bases and J by 0 bases, with 6 bases left in between. Germline loops: CDR1 MGHRA, CDR2 YSYEKL. CDR3 coding DNA: TGCGCCAGCAGCCTACGGATGAACACTGAAGCTTTCTTT. Residues: CASSLRMNTEAFF.

This chain joins TRBV6-5 and TRBJ1-1; 7 bases are a match to TRBD1. This CDR3 spans 12 amino acids. Germline lookup yields CDR1 MNHEY and CDR2 SVGAGI. Losses at the gene ends were 2 bases for V and 10 bases for J; bases not matched to a gene: 4. CDR3 DNA: TGTGCCAGCAGTTACAGGGGGCTTAGAGCTTTCTTT. Its protein is CASSYRGLRAFF.

This clonotype was seen a few times. The chain is built from TRBV25-1 and TRBJ2-3; TRBD1 agrees at 7 bases. Germline CDR1 MGHDK, CDR2 SYGVNS. CDR3 length: 13 amino acids. Trimming at V came to 10 bases and at J to 5 bases, leaving 9 bases not matched to a gene. The CDR3 protein is CATLGGLEDTQYF. CDR3 DNA: TGTGCCACGCTAGGGGGCTTGGAAGATACGCAGTATTTT. Complete variable domain (other parts from reference TRBV25-1 and TRBJ2-3): EADIYQTPRYLVIGTGKKITLECSQTMGHDKMYWYQQDPGMELHLIHYSYGVNSTEKGDLSSESTVSRIRTEHFPLTLESARPSHTSQYLCATLGGLEDTQYFGPGTRLTVL.

V is TRBV12-3 or TRBV12-4 and J is TRBJ1-2; D gene unclear. The CDR3 is 14 residues long. Deletions cut 8 bases from V and 4 bases from J, with 17 bases between. The DNA of the CDR3 is TGTGCCAGCCTCAAGGAGCGCCGGGGCTATGGCTACACCTTC. This encodes CASLKERRGYGYTF.

A few counts support this clonotype. The genes are TRBV7-9 and TRBJ1-1; D perhaps matches TRBD1 (6 bases). The CDR3 loop spans 16 amino acids. The V end was cut by 5 bases, the J end by 2 bases, with 18 bases between. Germline values: CDR1 SEHNR, CDR2 FQNEAQ (reference sequence). CDR3 sequence: CASSPRFRDTNTEAFF. In DNA, the CDR3 is TGTGCCAGCAGCCCCCGGTTCAGGGACACAAACACTGAAGCTTTCTTT.

The sample holds a few counts of this clonotype. The chain links TRBV4-2 to TRBJ2-5; TRBD2 matches 15 bases. The V and J ends lost 1 base and 5 bases, in that order; junction bases with no gene match: 8. Per the germline V gene, CDR1 is LGHNA and CDR2 is YNFKEQ. The CDR3 is 18 residues long. The CDR3: CASSQGTSGGADRETQYF. In DNA, the CDR3 is TGTGCCAGCAGCCAAGGGACTAGCGGGGGGGCCGATCGGGAGACCCAGTACTTC.

This clonotype occurred many times. V usage is TRBV7-6 and J usage is TRBJ2-5; weak D call: TRBD1 (6 bases). Trimming pared 3 bases from V and 3 bases from J, leaving 8 bases between. Germline V gives CDR1 SGHVS, CDR2 FNYEAQ. The CDR3 sequence is 13 residues long. CDR3 nucleotide sequence: TGTGCCAGCAGCTTGGACAGCAAAGAGACCCAGTACTTC. This gives the protein CASSLDSKETQYF.

DNA for the CDR3: TGTGCCAGCAGCTTAGGATGGACAGGGGGTACGGGCTATGGCTACACCTTC. This sequence encodes CASSLGWTGGTGYGYTF. The chain uses TRBV7-2 and TRBJ1-2, with 10 bases matching TRBD1. The CDR3 loop spans 17 amino acids. The V gene's germline CDR1 is SGHTA and CDR2 FQGNSA. The trim removed 1 base at V and 4 bases at J, leaving 9 bases unmatched. Using reference TRBV7-2 and TRBJ1-2 for the parts outside the CDR3, the full variable domain is GAGVSQSPSNKVTEKGKDVELRCDPISGHTALYWYRQSLGQGLEFLIYFQGNSAPDKSGLPSDRFSAERTGGSVSTLTIQRTQQEDSAVYLCASSLGWTGGTGYGYTFGSGTRLTVV.

This clonotype has a handful of counts. This chain connects TRBV6-5 to TRBJ1-5, with unresolved D. Germline CDR1 is MNHEY and CDR2 is SVGAGI. This CDR3 has 14 residues. Deletions cut 1 base from V and 0 bases from J, with 4 bases between. The chain's CDR3 is CASSYYRSNQPQHF. DNA for the CDR3: TGTGCCAGCAGTTACTATCGTAGCAATCAGCCCCAGCATTTT.

This rearrangement joins TRBV28 to TRBJ2-6; D is ambiguous. V was trimmed by 4 bases and J by 6 bases, leaving 4 bases between them. The CDR3 is made up of 12 amino acids. Germline CDR1 is MDHEN and CDR2 is SYDVKM. CDR3 bases: TGTGCCAGCAGTTCTACGGCCAACGTCCTGACTTTC. This gives the protein CASSSTANVLTF.

The CDR3 protein is CASSFGSGANYGYTF. The CDR3 DNA is TGTGCCAGCAGCTTTGGAAGCGGGGCAAACTATGGCTACACCTTC. The chain is built from TRBV7-2 and TRBJ1-2; a weak D match, TRBD1 (5 bases). V lost 3 bases, J lost 2 bases, and 13 bases lay in between. Germline V gives CDR1 SGHTA, CDR2 FQGNSA. The CDR3 contains 15 residues.

V gene TRBV18 combines with J gene TRBJ2-2, with D hard to call. Trimming left V 0 bases short and J 4 bases short, with 6 bases between. The CDR3 sequence is 14 residues long. CDR1 is KGHSH and CDR2 is LQKENI in the germline V gene. The DNA of the CDR3 is TGTGCCAGCTCACCACCGAGCGCCACCGGGGAGCTGTTTTTT. This codes for CASSPPSATGELFF.

This clonotype was counted at least ten times. The genes are TRBV25-1 and TRBJ2-3; D possibly corresponds to TRBD1 (5 bases). Trimming removed 8 bases from V and 2 bases from J, with 11 bases in between. Germline V gene sequence: CDR1 MGHDK, CDR2 SYGVNS. The CDR3 length is 13 residues. The CDR3 nucleotides are TGTGCCAGCTCAGGGATCCACACAGATACGCAGTATTTT. It specifies CASSGIHTDTQYF.

In its sample, this clonotype was seen a few times. This chain connects TRBV4-3 to TRBJ2-1; weak D call: TRBD1 (5 bases). This CDR3 comprises 17 residues. Trimming stripped 1 base from V and 6 bases from J, with 19 bases between. Looked up from germline, CDR1 is LGHNA and CDR2 is YSLEER. CDR3 region: CASSQGQSRAVGNEQFF. The CDR3 DNA follows: TGCGCCAGCAGCCAAGGGCAGTCCAGGGCGGTTGGCAATGAGCAGTTCTTC.